This T cell receptor beta chain was recovered during a study of OX40 agonist ivuxolimab in advanced cancers. For the study in its entirety: Ivuxolimab, which targeted the costimulatory receptor OX40 (CD134), was an agonistic, fully human IgG2 monoclonal antibody. Intravenous ivuxolimab was administered to patients every 2 weeks at six dose levels: 0.01, 0.1, 0.3, 1.5, 3 and 10 mg/kg. Among the approximately 50 dose-escalation patients, around 20 had hepatocellular carcinoma, approximately 15 melanoma, 9 renal cell carcinoma and 9 head and neck cancer. The dose-escalation cohort was about 87% male with a mean age of about 60 years, ranging from roughly 23 to 90. Prior anti-PD-1, anti-PD-L1 or anti-CTLA-4 therapy was permitted, and 40% of dose-escalation patients had received checkpoint inhibitors. Partial responses occurred in three dose-escalation patients: two with cutaneous melanoma and one with hepatocellular carcinoma. Peripheral TCRbeta sequencing aimed to test whether ivuxolimab altered TCR sequence diversity and caused clonal T-cell expansion. The paper covers the monotherapy dose-escalation part of the phase I ivuxolimab trial, which included N ≈ 54 patients. The paper's findings and limits, for the study overall: In the 0.1-3.0 mg/kg groups, partial responders had among the lowest normalized peripheral clonal expansion, particularly in CD8+ T cells. At doses from 0.1 to 3.0 mg/kg, clonal expansion was seen in both CD4+ and CD8+ blood T cells between baseline and week 6. The antigen specificity of the clonally expanded peripheral T cells was not determined. Low levels of normalized T-cell clonal expansion were also shown by some nonresponding patients. After ivuxolimab, CD8+ T cells had more expanded clones than CD4+ T cells on average.

The trial excluded patients who had a history of autoimmune disease or who were on systemic immunosuppression. Peripheral blood for TCR sequencing was collected from all dose cohorts at baseline, on cycle 4 day 1, and on cycle 7 day 1. The samples were taken from a phase I, first-in-human, multicenter, open-label dose-escalation trial of ivuxolimab. Adults with locally advanced or metastatic melanoma, renal cell, hepatocellular, or head and neck squamous cell carcinoma were enrolled in the trial. Before TCR sequencing, CD4+ T cells and CD8+ T cells were sorted from peripheral blood as separate populations. To sequence the TCRbeta CDR3 region, genomic DNA was isolated from the sorted cells. The immunoSEQ Assay was used to sequence the TCRbeta CDR3 regions. TCRdb's version of the immuneACCESS table is confined to in-frame rearrangements and falls short of the full clone set. An unresolved V gene accounts for under half of the shortfall where checked; the remainder is of unknown origin. The sample contains over 70,000 clones, around 89% of them found a single time. The top ten clonotypes cover around 0.51% of the sample.

Points on this clone: The target of this receptor is not known. No base-level quality is on record; no much larger clone is a single base apart.

Measured from the cysteine to the phenylalanine, the CDR3 is 18 residues long. Only CDR3 DNA remains: 54 bases, in frame from the first base. CDR1 is given as SGHAT and CDR2 as FQNNGV, both from the germline V gene. For this chain, trimming is 4 bases at the V end and 0 bases at the J end, and the number of junction bases without a gene match is 12. The TCR comes from an adult with an advanced solid tumor such as melanoma, head and neck, liver or kidney cancer. This sample comprised CD4+ or CD8+ T cells sorted from blood, obtained in a trial of the OX40 agonist ivuxolimab. Recombination connected TRBV11-2 to TRBJ1-1; 9 bases in the middle match TRBD1. The CDR3 here reads CASSWPRPGTGLNTEAFF. The nucleotide sequence is TGTGCCAGCAGCTGGCCCCGTCCCGGGACAGGGTTGAACACTGAAGCTTTCTTT. Beyond the CDR3, the reference TRBV11-2 and TRBJ1-1 genes provide the residues; the full variable domain reads: EAGVAQSPRYKIIEKRQSVAFWCNPISGHATLYWYQQILGQGPKLLIQFQNNGVVDDSQLPKDRFSAERLKGVDSTLKIQPAKLEDSAVYLCASSWPRPGTGLNTEAFFGQGTRLTVV.